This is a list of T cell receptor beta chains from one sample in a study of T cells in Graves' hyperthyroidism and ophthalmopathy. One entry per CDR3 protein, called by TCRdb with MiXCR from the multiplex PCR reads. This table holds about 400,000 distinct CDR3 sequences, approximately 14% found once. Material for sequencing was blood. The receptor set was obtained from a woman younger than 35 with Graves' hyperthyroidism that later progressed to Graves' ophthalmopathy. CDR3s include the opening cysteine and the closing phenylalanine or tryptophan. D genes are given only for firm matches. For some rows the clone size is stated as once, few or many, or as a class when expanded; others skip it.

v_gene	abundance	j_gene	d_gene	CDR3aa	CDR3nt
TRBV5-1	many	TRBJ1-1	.	CASSYDLGRETEAFF	TGCGCCAGCAGCTACGATTTAGGGCGAGAGACTGAAGCTTTCTTT
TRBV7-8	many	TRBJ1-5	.	CASSLEWDSNQPQHF	TGTGCCAGCAGCTTAGAATGGGATAGCAATCAGCCCCAGCATTTT
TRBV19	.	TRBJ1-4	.	CASGGSEKLFF	TGTGCCAGTGGTGGGTCCGAAAAACTGTTTTTT
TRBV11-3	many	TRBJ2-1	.	CASSLPGAEHEQFF	TGTGCCAGCAGCTTACCGGGGGCCGAACATGAGCAGTTCTTC
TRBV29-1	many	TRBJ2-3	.	CSVEPGTSSTDTQYF	TGCAGCGTTGAACCCGGGACCTCTAGCACAGATACGCAGTATTTT
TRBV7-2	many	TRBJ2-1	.	CASSSPERTVEQFF	TGTGCCAGCAGCTCCCCGGAGCGGACCGTTGAGCAGTTCTTC
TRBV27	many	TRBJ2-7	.	CASSSNSYEQYF	TGTGCCAGCAGTTCCAACTCCTACGAGCAGTACTTC
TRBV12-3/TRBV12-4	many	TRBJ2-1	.	CASSLAQTELSYNEQFF	TGTGCCAGCAGTTTAGCCCAGACGGAACTATCCTACAATGAGCAGTTCTTC
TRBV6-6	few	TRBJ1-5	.	CASSYSHRGEYSNQPQHF	TGTGCCAGCAGTTACTCTCATCGGGGGGAGTATAGCAATCAGCCCCAGCATTTT
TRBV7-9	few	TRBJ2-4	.	CASGPGVFAKNIQYF	TGTGCCAGCGGGCCAGGGGTTTTCGCCAAAAACATTCAGTACTTC
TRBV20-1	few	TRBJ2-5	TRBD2	CSAHQSGLALKETQYF	TGCAGTGCTCACCAGTCGGGACTAGCGTTAAAAGAGACCCAGTACTTC
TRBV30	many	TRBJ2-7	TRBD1	CAWTRTGVEQYF	TGTGCCTGGACCCGGACAGGGGTCGAGCAGTACTTC
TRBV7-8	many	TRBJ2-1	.	CASSRLRERHNEQFF	TGTGCCAGCAGCCGCTTGCGCGAGAGGCACAATGAGCAGTTCTTC
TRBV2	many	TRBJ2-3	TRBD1	CASSLVGQGGDTQYF	TGTGCCAGCAGTTTGGTAGGACAGGGAGGAGATACGCAGTATTTT
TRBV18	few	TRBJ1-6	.	CASSPGTALDSPLHF	TGTGCCAGCTCACCCGGAACTGCCTTAGATTCACCCCTCCACTTT
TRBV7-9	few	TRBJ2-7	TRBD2	CASSVSSTSGYEQYF	TGTGCCAGCAGCGTTAGCTCGACTAGCGGATACGAGCAGTACTTC
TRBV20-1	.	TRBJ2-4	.	CSARSSVGRQNIQYF	TGCAGTGCTAGATCTAGCGTAGGCCGGCAAAACATTCAGTACTTC
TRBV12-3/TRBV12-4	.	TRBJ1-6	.	CASSEGGEGLNPLHF	TGTGCCAGCAGCGAAGGGGGGGAGGGATTAAACCCCCTCCACTTT
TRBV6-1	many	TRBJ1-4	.	CASTGQKTNEKLFF	TGTGCCAGCACCGGACAGAAAACTAATGAAAAACTGTTTTTT
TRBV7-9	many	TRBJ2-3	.	CASSSVTPPNVDTQYF	TGTGCCAGCAGCTCCGTTACCCCCCCAAACGTGGATACGCAGTATTTT
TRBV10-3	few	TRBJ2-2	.	CAIRGVDTGELFF	TGTGCCATCAGGGGCGTGGACACCGGGGAGCTGTTTTTT
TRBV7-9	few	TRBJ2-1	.	CAFPGPNNEQFF	TGTGCCTTCCCGGGGCCCAACAATGAGCAGTTCTTC
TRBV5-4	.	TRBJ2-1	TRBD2	CASSGLAGAHEQFF	TGTGCCAGCAGCGGACTAGCGGGAGCGCATGAGCAGTTCTTC
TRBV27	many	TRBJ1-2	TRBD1	CASSLSRTGSGYTF	TGTGCCAGCAGTTTATCCCGGACAGGCTCTGGCTACACCTTC
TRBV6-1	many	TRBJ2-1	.	CASSYRSGYNEQFF	TGTGCCAGCAGTTACCGATCAGGCTACAATGAGCAGTTCTTC
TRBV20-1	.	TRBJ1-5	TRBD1	CSATMTGNGDNQPQHF	TGCAGTGCTACCATGACAGGGAACGGTGACAATCAGCCCCAGCATTTT
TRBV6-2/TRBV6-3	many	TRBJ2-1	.	CASSYSIFNEQFF	TGTGCCAGCAGTTACTCTATATTCAATGAGCAGTTCTTC
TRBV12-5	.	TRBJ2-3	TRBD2	CARGTSGNGTQYF	TGTGCTAGGGGGACTAGCGGGAATGGTACGCAGTATTTT
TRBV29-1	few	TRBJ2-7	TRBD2	CSGGLAGYEQYF	TGCAGCGGTGGGCTAGCGGGCTACGAGCAGTACTTC
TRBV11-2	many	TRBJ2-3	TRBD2	CASVPGLAGSGTQYF	TGTGCCAGTGTACCGGGACTAGCGGGTAGTGGTACGCAGTATTTT
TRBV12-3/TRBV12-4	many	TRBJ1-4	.	CASSFGSPNEKLFF	TGTGCCAGCAGTTTCGGGAGCCCCAATGAAAAACTGTTTTTT
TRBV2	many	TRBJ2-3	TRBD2	CASSEASGGLKNTQYF	TGTGCCAGCAGTGAGGCGAGCGGGGGCTTGAAAAATACGCAGTATTTT
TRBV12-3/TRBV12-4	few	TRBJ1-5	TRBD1	CASSLPDRVNQPQHF	TGTGCCAGCAGTTTACCTGACAGGGTAAATCAGCCCCAGCATTTT
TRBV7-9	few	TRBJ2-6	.	CASSGGPGANVLTF	TGTGCCAGCAGCGGAGGGCCTGGGGCCAACGTCCTGACTTTC
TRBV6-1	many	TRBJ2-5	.	CASTGIQETQYF	TGTGCCAGCACGGGGATTCAAGAGACCCAGTACTTC
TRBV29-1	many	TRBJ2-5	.	CSVEGQETQYF	TGCAGCGTCGAAGGACAGGAGACCCAGTACTTC
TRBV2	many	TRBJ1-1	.	CASKARSNTEAFF	TGTGCCAGCAAGGCGCGGTCGAACACTGAAGCTTTCTTT
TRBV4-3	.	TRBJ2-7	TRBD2	CASSHFSSGATYEQYF	TGCGCCAGCAGCCACTTTTCTAGCGGAGCGACCTACGAGCAGTACTTC
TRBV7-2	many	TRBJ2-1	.	CASSLFKMNLNEQFF	TGTGCCAGCAGCTTATTTAAGATGAACCTTAATGAGCAGTTCTTC
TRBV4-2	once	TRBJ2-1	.	CASSRERSRANEQFF	TGTGCCAGCAGTCGCGAAAGATCTAGGGCCAATGAGCAGTTCTTC